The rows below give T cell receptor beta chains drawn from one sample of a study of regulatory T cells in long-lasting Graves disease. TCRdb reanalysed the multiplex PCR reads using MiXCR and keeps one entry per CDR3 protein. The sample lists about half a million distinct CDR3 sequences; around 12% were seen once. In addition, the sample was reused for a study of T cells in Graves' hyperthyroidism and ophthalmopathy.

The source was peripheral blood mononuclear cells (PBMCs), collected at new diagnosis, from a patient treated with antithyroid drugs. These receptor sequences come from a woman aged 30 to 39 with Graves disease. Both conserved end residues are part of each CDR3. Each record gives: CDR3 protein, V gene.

CDR3 protein: CASSLFPGDTEAFF; V gene: TRBV5-1
CDR3 protein: CASSLGWGSSYEQYF; V gene: TRBV11-2
CDR3 protein: CASSVDGSLYGYTF; V gene: TRBV9
CDR3 protein: CASSSGYQQETQYF; V gene: TRBV5-1
CDR3 protein: CSAHPLTGFGETQYF; V gene: TRBV20-1
CDR3 protein: CASSQAAGTSGRLRHEQYF; V gene: TRBV14
CDR3 protein: CASSLGTPNSPLHF; V gene: TRBV12-3/TRBV12-4
CDR3 protein: CASSQVGLAGEYEQYF; V gene: TRBV4-1
CDR3 protein: CASSERTSGRRLFKETQYF; V gene: TRBV25-1
CDR3 protein: CAISEPMDRVRGNQPQHF; V gene: TRBV10-3
CDR3 protein: CASSRTSGMTGELFF; V gene: TRBV19
CDR3 protein: CSVAGEYNEQFF; V gene: TRBV29-1
CDR3 protein: CASSPGTSDYEQYF; V gene: TRBV13
CDR3 protein: CASSLTGASDTEAFF; V gene: TRBV4-1